These T cell receptor beta chains were read from a single sample in a study of cytomegalovirus exposure and HLA in healthy donors. The table came from immunoSEQ multiplex PCR; TCRdb's copy has only in-frame clones and leaves some out. Among 120,000 or so clones, around 81% were seen once, and the ten largest hold about 2%. The specimen was PBMCs. These TCRs come from a woman aged 40 to 49 in good health and CMV-seronegative. CDR3s include the opening cysteine and the closing phenylalanine or tryptophan. D genes are given only for firm matches. Expanded clones are given a class, and other clones once, few, many or no size at all.

V gene	J gene	clone size	D gene	CDR3 DNA	CDR3 protein
TRBV18	TRBJ2-3	-	-	TGTGCCAGCTCACCAGACAGACCCACAGATACGCAGTATTTT	CASSPDRPTDTQYF
TRBV5-1	TRBJ1-5	-	-	TGCGCCAGCAGCCCGACCCTAGACGATAATCAGCCCCAGCATTTT	CASSPTLDDNQPQHF
TRBV11-3	TRBJ1-1	-	TRBD1	TGTGCCAGCAGCTCCAAATCCGGGACAGGGGTGTTAACTGAAGCTTTCTTT	CASSSKSGTGVLTEAFF
TRBV18	TRBJ2-7	-	TRBD1	TGTGCCAGCTCACCAGTTACAGGGGGCTACGAGCAGTACTTC	CASSPVTGGYEQYF
TRBV11-2	TRBJ2-3	-	TRBD1	TGTGCCAGCAGCTCCAGGGGGCTCAGCACAGATACGCAGTATTTT	CASSSRGLSTDTQYF
TRBV6-5	TRBJ1-4	-	-	TGTGCCAGCAGTTACTCGACAGACACTAATGAAAAACTGTTTTTT	CASSYSTDTNEKLFF
TRBV2	TRBJ2-2	-	-	TGTGCCAGCAGTGGGTTAGCGGTTGGCACCGGGGAGCTGTTTTTT	CASSGLAVGTGELFF
TRBV4-2	TRBJ2-1	-	TRBD2	TGTGCCAGCAGCTTCTCGGGGACTAGCGACTACAATGAGCAGTTCTTC	CASSFSGTSDYNEQFF
TRBV27	TRBJ2-7	-	TRBD2	TGTGCCAGCAGTTCAAGCCCTAGCGGGAGGAACTACGAGCAGTACTTC	CASSSSPSGRNYEQYF
TRBV10-3	TRBJ1-1	-	-	TGTGCCATCAGTGAGAGGTCAGGGAGGACTGAAGCTTTCTTT	CAISERSGRTEAFF
TRBV27	TRBJ2-7	-	-	TGTGCCAGCAGTTTGGCAACGTCCTACGAGCAGTACTTC	CASSLATSYEQYF
TRBV6-5	TRBJ2-7	few	-	TGTGCCAGCAGGCGGGACAGTAGGTACGAGCAGTACTTC	CASRRDSRYEQYF
TRBV9	TRBJ2-3	-	-	TGTGCCAGCAGCGTAGGACTTGCCGATACGCAGTATTTT	CASSVGLADTQYF
TRBV28	TRBJ2-5	-	-	TGTGCCAGCAGTCCTAGAGAGACCCAGTACTTC	CASSPRETQYF
TRBV18	TRBJ2-7	-	-	TGTGCCAGCTCACCACAGGGAGCCTACGAGCAGTACTTC	CASSPQGAYEQYF
TRBV28	TRBJ1-5	-	TRBD1	TGTGCCAGCAGTTCCCGGGACAGAGTCAATCAGCCCCAGCATTTT	CASSSRDRVNQPQHF
TRBV29-1	TRBJ1-1	-	-	TGCAGCTCCCGCATGAGGGGGTGGAACACTGAAGCTTTCTTT	CSSRMRGWNTEAFF
TRBV11-2	TRBJ1-1	few	-	TGTGCCAGCAGCTTAGATCGACACAACACTGAAGCTTTCTTT	CASSLDRHNTEAFF